The source of this T cell receptor beta chain is a study of shared clonotypes between healthy human individuals. A deep-level run was used for the assay. Here immunoSEQ multiplex PCR was the method, and the copy in TCRdb shows in-frame clones only, minus some. The sample consists of fewer than 2.5 million clones, 93% of them appearing once. CD4+ cells underwent separation, giving CD45RA+ naive and CD45RA-negative memory subsets. Germline V gene data show CDR1 as MNHNS and CDR2 as SASEGT. The CDR3 extends over 14 amino acids. V was cut by 2 bases and J by 9 bases, with 11 bases left in between. For this clone: The antigen is unknown.

Overall study results and limits: Clonotype sharing among donors was expected to depend on sequencing depth. Rarefaction demonstrated incomplete sorted-subset sequencing despite large depth.

This rearrangement joins TRBV6-1 to TRBJ1-6; TRBD1 is a possible D gene (5 bases). The TCR originated in a man younger than 30 in good health. Some clones in this sample may be carry-over from other donors' samples. The sequencing sample was made of naive CD4+ T cells from PBMCs. Subset defined: CD45RA+ positively selected. CDR3 bases: TGTGCCAGCAGTGAAACGACAGCCCCTTCACCCCTCCACTTT. Encoded protein: CASSETTAPSPLHF.